These T cell receptor beta chains were read from a single sample in a study of monozygotic twins with inflammatory bowel disease. TCRdb reprocessed the 5' RACE reads; each CDR3 protein has one entry and no DNA is given. This sample's table reports 200,000 to 250,000 distinct CDR3 sequences. Sequencing used blood. These receptors were obtained from a human donor with ulcerative colitis or Crohn's disease, or a healthy co-twin of an affected twin (not recorded which). Both conserved end residues are part of each CDR3. The order of the fields is V gene, J gene, CDR3 protein.

TRBV24-1	TRBJ2-1	CATSDPGLAGGNEQFF
TRBV2	TRBJ2-2	CASSDRTSAFTGELFF
TRBV10-3	TRBJ1-1	CAISEFKDRGGTEAFF
TRBV7-2	TRBJ1-5	CASSTGGLIFQPQHF
TRBV20-1	TRBJ2-3	CSASSGGTDTQYF
TRBV5-6	TRBJ2-1	CASSLGGEGYNEQFF
TRBV12-3/TRBV12-4	TRBJ1-6	CASSRDLQGMAPLHF
TRBV5-1	TRBJ2-2	CASSLPVQGAGELFF
TRBV7-9	TRBJ2-7	CASSFPGLADEQYF
TRBV28	TRBJ2-3	CASSPRITDTQYF
TRBV6-1	TRBJ2-3	CASGSAGGRTVSTDTQYF
TRBV20-1	TRBJ1-6	CSARGPYRSPLHF
TRBV5-4	TRBJ2-1	CASSRSTGQRYNEQFF
TRBV7-2	TRBJ1-2	CASSPQGTGFSGYTF
TRBV11-2	TRBJ2-3	CASSRATDTQYF
TRBV28	TRBJ1-4	CASTVGGTNEKLFF
TRBV11-2	TRBJ2-3	CASSFFLPRNWVPDTQYF
TRBV4-1	TRBJ2-1	CASSQDSGHEQFF
TRBV29-1	TRBJ2-1	CSVDALYNEQFF
TRBV7-6	TRBJ2-1	CASSLAMRPYNEQFF
TRBV7-9	TRBJ1-1	CASSLAGGMNTEAFF
TRBV7-2	TRBJ1-2	CASSLGQGLYGYTF
TRBV11-1	TRBJ2-7	CASSLWENEQYF
TRBV7-8	TRBJ2-3	CASSLYTGGEADTQYF
TRBV29-1	TRBJ1-1	CSVDPDRGAFF
TRBV6-2/TRBV6-3	TRBJ2-2	CASSRREPAGAGELFF
TRBV7-2	TRBJ2-7	CASSFQTGGIYEQYF
TRBV4-2	TRBJ2-7	CASSQRVAYEQYF
TRBV7-8	TRBJ2-7	CATSNGAGGFVEQYF
TRBV5-8	TRBJ1-5	CASSLENGGRNQPQHF
TRBV20-1	TRBJ1-4	CSVRGLQEKLFF
TRBV12-3/TRBV12-4	TRBJ2-6	CASSPGISGANVLTF
TRBV7-6	TRBJ2-3	CASSLPRTGVTSTDTQYF
TRBV9	TRBJ2-1	CASSRAPWAINEQFF
TRBV5-1	TRBJ2-3	CASSLLAGASDTQYF
TRBV6-1	TRBJ1-1	CASGIWMGDTEAFF
TRBV3-1	TRBJ2-3	CASSHRTDTQYF
TRBV7-3	TRBJ2-1	CASSLTAREQFF
TRBV5-1	TRBJ2-7	CASSLVPEQYF